This TCR beta chain was recovered during a study of cytomegalovirus exposure and HLA in healthy donors (TCRdb year 2017). Notes on the research overall: An earlier analysis of 587 of the donors reported 250 to 300 Gb of sequence data and approximately 120 million unique TCR beta sequences obtained from roughly 170 million T cells. Four or five DR-DQ haplotypes were treated as single units for association and clustering because of strong linkage in the cohort. The aim of the study was to test whether cataloging public T cell receptors could identify signatures of past pathogen exposure. Donor age, sex, ethnicity and CMV serostatus were collected together with the repertoire data. An earlier analysis of several hundred of the donors applied high-throughput TCR beta sequencing to assess whether each TCR beta V gene segment acted as functional or pseudogenic. In the later analysis, no new phenotypic data were used to find candidate immune exposures; instead, reliance was placed on TCR beta sequences and their occurrence across donors. Among some 410 genotyped donors of the cohort, an average of about 220,000 unique TCR beta nucleotide sequences was sequenced per donor, of which roughly 17% were non-productive. HLA typing included class I and class II loci at four-digit resolution. Typing coverage differed by locus: A, B, C, DRB1 and DQB1 were typed in about 629-630 donors, DQA1 in 522, DPA1 in 600 to 610, and DPB1 in just under 480. A separate validation cohort of more than 100 different subjects was used in addition to the 666-subject first cohort. To predict cytomegalovirus infection status, the study brought together high-throughput TCR immunosequencing, statistical association of individual TCRs with disease status, and machine learning. All discovery cohort repertoires had been generated using a single sequencing platform. The study profiled the T cell repertoires of 500 to 800 subjects by immunosequencing and related them to cytomegalovirus serostatus. The genetic ancestry cluster associated with self-reported Caucasian donors included roughly 84% of the roughly 400 genotyped donors. To study patterns of TCR occurrence, a later analysis re-analyzed previously published TCR beta repertoires from 600 to 750 donors and added high-resolution HLA genotyping. A later genetic analysis used genome-wide SNP genotypes for 398 of the 666 donors, treating that subset as a discovery cohort. Roughly 300 gigabases of sequencing data and approximately 84 million unique TCR sequences were included in an early release covering several hundred HLA-typed donors.

Of note for this clone: Which antigen it targets is not known. Nothing much larger sits one base from this clone, and base qualities are not available.

Summary of the overall study and its limitations: Because counts were too low, about 18 rarely observed V segments, including chromosome 9 orphons, were excluded from the earlier analysis of around 640 of the donors. Strong co-occurrence of HLA alleles, especially DR and DQ, made assigning TCR associations to individual alleles difficult. The cohort was sequenced for TCR beta chains only, and without alpha or paired-chain data the features that could be detected were limited. Some IMGT-functional V segments, including TRBV6-2 and TRBV6-3, could not be distinguished by the 87-base-pair reads and were therefore excluded. An association between a missense DCLRE1C variant and V-gene and J-gene trimming of TCR beta chains was found in a later genetic analysis and replicated in an independent cohort. Broadly in line with IMGT annotations, most TCR beta V segments showed up in productive rearrangements about 87% or about 30% of the time in an earlier analysis of several hundred of the donors. In a later analysis, the rate of TCR association differed among HLA loci, with DRB1 alleles having the most associated TCRs and HLA-C alleles having the fewest. Correlated functional status among segregating V segments might reflect linkage disequilibrium, but an unknown experimental factor could not be ruled out. Most TCR sequences were observed very rarely across donors, whereas some public TCRs were present in many individuals. In the study, around 150 TCR beta chains were listed as associated with cytomegalovirus. A further reported finding was that TCR beta sequences accurately predicted the HLA-A and HLA-B alleles for most subjects in the first cohort. A group of highly shared sequence variants was considered likely to be a technical artifact of the sequencing pipeline. In both the original and validation cohorts, the classifier was reported to diagnose cytomegalovirus status with high specificity and sensitivity. The authors suggested that the approach could potentially be generalized to other disease states and immunological phenotypes. The only immune exposure information available for the cohort was CMV serostatus. According to a later analysis, most CMV-associated TCR beta chains appeared to be HLA-restricted, and the HLA associations seemed to be driven largely by CMV exposure. Specific HLA alleles were associated with some 15,000 TCR beta sequences at a false discovery rate of 0.05 in a later analysis. Presence/absence analyses assumed roughly uniform sequencing depth across donors, an assumption that may not hold. A few of the identified cytomegalovirus-associated TCR beta chains were confirmed in vitro to be specific for cytomegalovirus antigens. In a later analysis, HLA-associated TCR beta chains were found to be more clonally expanded and to have lower generation probabilities than equally common non-associated chains. In a later genetic analysis, fewer N-insertions in productive TCRs were reported among donors in an Asian-associated ancestry cluster than the approximately 710-donor mean. Several of the top co-occurrence clusters appeared to be linked to parvovirus B19, influenza, CMV and Epstein-Barr virus, according to a later analysis. Because some donors lacked HLA typing at each locus, the association tests relied only on the typed subset.

Library prep was done by the immunoSEQ multiplex PCR assay. A mixture of 60 forward primers for TCR Vbeta segments and 13 reverse primers for TCR Jbeta segments was used in the multiplex PCR. The CDR3 region of rearranged TCR beta genes was amplified from genomic DNA by a multiplex PCR assay. The Illumina HiSeq System was used to sequence the amplified TCR beta libraries as 87-base-pair reads. From the authors' description of their analysis: A later analysis tallied some 79 million unique TCR beta chains across the roughly 610 repertoires, and about 12 million of those chains were shared by two or more donors. Raw reads were error-corrected and collapsed into unique sequences by a nearest-neighbor algorithm in which closely related sequences were merged to remove PCR and sequencing errors. CDR3 sequences were aligned to IMGT reference sequences to assign V, D and J gene segments. For a sequence to be retained, at least a six-nucleotide match to both a V gene segment and a J gene segment was required. Rearrangements were called productive when the CDR3 lacked stop codons and stayed in frame with V and J; all others were non-productive. CDR3 was defined according to IMGT convention as the region running from the second conserved V-encoded cysteine to the conserved J-encoded phenylalanine. The earlier analysis of about 640 of the donors excluded any sequence lacking an unambiguous match to a single V gene segment. An earlier analysis of around 600 of the donors classified V segments as functional when productive rearrangements were above 56.7% and as segregating when the standard deviation between donors was above 5%. A statistical classification framework was built to diagnose cytomegalovirus status from the catalog of TCR beta chain sequences. In a later analysis, TCR nucleotide sequences were compared against IMGT/GENE-DB human TR gene sequences so that V and J genes could be assigned. Using the TCRdist pipeline, a later analysis assigned CDR3 sequences along with most-parsimonious VDJ recombination scenarios. In a later analysis, each TCR beta chain was defined by its CDR3 amino acid sequence together with its V-gene family, and reads lacking a unique V-gene family were excluded. To address suspected cross-contamination and a sequencing artifact, a later analysis removed 592 highly shared, low-generation-probability nucleotide sequences. In a later analysis, a clonal expansion index for each public chain was calculated from normalized within-repertoire ranks of inferred template counts. A later analysis computed generation probabilities with a VDJ recombination model fitted to out-of-frame rearrangements, and checked the results against IGoR. A later analysis scored TCR-TCR, TCR-HLA and TCR-CMV co-occurrence with hypergeometric tests, applying a repertoire-size bias correction to TCR pairs. To estimate false discovery rates, a later analysis permuted the HLA or CMV assignments 20 times. In a later analysis, co-occurring TCRs were grouped with DBSCAN, and TCRdist sequence similarity was added when clustering was performed within HLA-allele-positive subsets. Repertoires with fewer than 30,000 or more than 120,000 public chains were left out of co-occurrence clustering, as were a handful of repertoires with anomalous nucleotide sharing. Imported from immuneACCESS, the table was reduced by TCRdb to in-frame sequences with V and J called. These copies leave out some clones; in studies compared against another copy, an unresolved V gene accounts for under half, and the cause of the remainder is not known. The V and J calls and clone size are taken from that table; D and trimming were inferred from the DNA. For this sample the table gives approximately 87,000 clones, of which 81% were detected only once. The top ten clones comprise less than 4.5% of the sample.

The cohort consisted of some 670 healthy bone marrow donors. At the time of sampling, every cohort member was nominally healthy, though immune exposures that went unrecorded were likely present. The donor was CMV seropositive and was included in the group of some 290 seropositive cohort members. A peripheral blood sample was collected from each donor, and TCR beta sequencing was performed on peripheral blood mononuclear cells. Genomic DNA extraction from the blood cell samples was performed with the Qiagen DNeasy Blood Extraction Kit. There are 14 amino acids in the CDR3, from cysteine to phenylalanine inclusive. Of the read, only the CDR3 DNA is kept; its 42 bases are in frame from base 1. For CDR1 and CDR2, the germline V gene lists SGHTA and FQGNSA. The germline V and J ends show losses of 8 bases and 4 bases respectively, and no gene match explains 3 bases of the junction.

This sequence originates from a woman aged 65 to 85 in good health and CMV-seropositive. The specimen sequenced was PBMCs. This receptor chain uses TRBV7-2 and TRBJ2-3, with 13 middle bases fitting TRBD2. The CDR3 region reads CASRTSGSPDTQYF. The bases are TGTGCCAGCCGGACTAGCGGGAGTCCAGATACGCAGTATTTT.